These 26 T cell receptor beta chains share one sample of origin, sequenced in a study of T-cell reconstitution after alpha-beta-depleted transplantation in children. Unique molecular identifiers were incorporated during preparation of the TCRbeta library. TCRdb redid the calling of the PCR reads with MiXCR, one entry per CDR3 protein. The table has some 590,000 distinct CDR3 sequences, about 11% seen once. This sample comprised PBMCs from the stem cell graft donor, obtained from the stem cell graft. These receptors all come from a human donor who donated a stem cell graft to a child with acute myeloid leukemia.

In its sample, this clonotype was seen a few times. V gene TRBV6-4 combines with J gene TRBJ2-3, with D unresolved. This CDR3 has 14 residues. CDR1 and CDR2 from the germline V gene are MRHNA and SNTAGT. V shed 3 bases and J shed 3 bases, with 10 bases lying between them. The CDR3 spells CASSEAGQTDTQYF. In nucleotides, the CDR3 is TGTGCCAGCAGTGAGGCAGGCCAAACAGATACGCAGTATTTT.

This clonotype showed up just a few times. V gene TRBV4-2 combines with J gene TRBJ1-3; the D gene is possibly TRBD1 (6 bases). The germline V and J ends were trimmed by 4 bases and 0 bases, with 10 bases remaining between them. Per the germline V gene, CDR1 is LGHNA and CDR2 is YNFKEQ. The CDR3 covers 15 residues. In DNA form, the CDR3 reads TGTGCCAGCAGCCCGATGACAGGCTCTGGAAACACCATATATTTT. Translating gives CASSPMTGSGNTIYF.

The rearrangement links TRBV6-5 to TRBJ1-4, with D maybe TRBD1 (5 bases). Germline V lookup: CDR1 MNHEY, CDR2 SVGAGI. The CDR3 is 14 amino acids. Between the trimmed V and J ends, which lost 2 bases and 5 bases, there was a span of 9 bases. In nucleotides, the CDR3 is TGTGCCAGCAGTTACGGGGGTTTAAATGAAAAACTGTTTTTT. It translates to CASSYGGLNEKLFF.

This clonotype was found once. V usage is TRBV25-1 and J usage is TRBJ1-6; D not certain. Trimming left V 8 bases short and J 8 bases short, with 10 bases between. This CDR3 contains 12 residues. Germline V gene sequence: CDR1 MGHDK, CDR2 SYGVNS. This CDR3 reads CASASWDSPLHF. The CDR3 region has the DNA TGTGCCAGCGCCTCGTGGGATTCACCCCTCCACTTT.

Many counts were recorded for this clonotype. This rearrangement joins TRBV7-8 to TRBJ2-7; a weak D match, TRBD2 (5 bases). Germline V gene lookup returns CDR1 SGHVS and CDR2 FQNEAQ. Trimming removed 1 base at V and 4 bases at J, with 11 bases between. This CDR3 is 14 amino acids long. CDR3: CASSLVPGFYEQYF. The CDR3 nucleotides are TGTGCCAGCAGCTTAGTGCCGGGGTTTTACGAGCAGTACTTC.

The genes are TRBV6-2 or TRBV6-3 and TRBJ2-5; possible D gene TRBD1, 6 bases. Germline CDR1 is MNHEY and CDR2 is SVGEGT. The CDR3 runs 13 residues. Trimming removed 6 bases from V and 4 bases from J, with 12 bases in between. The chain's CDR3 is CASRQDSRETQYF. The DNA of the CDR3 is TGTGCCAGCAGACAGGACAGTCGAGAGACCCAGTACTTC.

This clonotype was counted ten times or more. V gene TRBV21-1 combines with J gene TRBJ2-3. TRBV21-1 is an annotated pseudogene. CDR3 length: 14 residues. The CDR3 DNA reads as TGTGCCAGCACAAAGCGCGACCCCACAGATACGCAGTATTTT. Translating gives CASTKRDPTDTQYF.

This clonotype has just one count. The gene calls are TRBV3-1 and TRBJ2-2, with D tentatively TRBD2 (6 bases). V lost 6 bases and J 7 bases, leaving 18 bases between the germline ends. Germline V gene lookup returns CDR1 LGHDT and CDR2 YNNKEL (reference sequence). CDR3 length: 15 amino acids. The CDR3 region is CASREGVHGSGELFF. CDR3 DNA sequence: TGTGCCAGCAGGGAGGGTGTGCATGGGAGCGGGGAGCTGTTTTTT.

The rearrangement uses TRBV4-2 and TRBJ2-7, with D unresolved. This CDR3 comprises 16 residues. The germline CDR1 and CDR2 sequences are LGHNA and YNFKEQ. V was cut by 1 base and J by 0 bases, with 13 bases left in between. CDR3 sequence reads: CASSQALDGSSYEQYF. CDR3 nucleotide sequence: TGTGCCAGCAGCCAAGCCTTGGACGGTAGCTCCTACGAGCAGTACTTC.

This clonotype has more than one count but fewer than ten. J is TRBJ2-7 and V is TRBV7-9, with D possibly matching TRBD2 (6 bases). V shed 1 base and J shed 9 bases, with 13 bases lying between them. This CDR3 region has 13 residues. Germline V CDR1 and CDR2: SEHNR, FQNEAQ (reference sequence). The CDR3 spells CASSLEEGSVQYF. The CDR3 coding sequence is TGTGCCAGCAGCTTAGAGGAGGGATCAGTGCAGTACTTC.

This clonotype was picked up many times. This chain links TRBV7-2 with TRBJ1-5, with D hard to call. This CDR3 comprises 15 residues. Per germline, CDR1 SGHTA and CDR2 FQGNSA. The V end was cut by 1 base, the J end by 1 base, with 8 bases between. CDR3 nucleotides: TGTGCCAGCAGCTTAGAGGGATCGAGCAATCAGCCCCAGCATTTT. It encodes CASSLEGSSNQPQHF. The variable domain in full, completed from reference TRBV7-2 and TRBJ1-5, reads GAGVSQSPSNKVTEKGKDVELRCDPISGHTALYWYRQSLGQGLEFLIYFQGNSAPDKSGLPSDRFSAERTGGSVSTLTIQRTQQEDSAVYLCASSLEGSSNQPQHFGDGTRLSIL.

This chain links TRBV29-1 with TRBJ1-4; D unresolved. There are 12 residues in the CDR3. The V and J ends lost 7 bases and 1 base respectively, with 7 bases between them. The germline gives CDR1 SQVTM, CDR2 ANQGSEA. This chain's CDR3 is CSAGRTNEKLFF. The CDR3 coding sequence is TGCAGCGCCGGCCGAACTAATGAAAAACTGTTTTTT.

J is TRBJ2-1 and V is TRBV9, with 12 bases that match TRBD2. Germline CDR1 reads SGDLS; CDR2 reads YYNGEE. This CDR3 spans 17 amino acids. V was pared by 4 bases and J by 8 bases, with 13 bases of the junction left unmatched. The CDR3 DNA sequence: TGTGCCAGCAGCCCGCGGGGGCTAGCGGGAGGGGGCCATGAGCAGTTCTTC. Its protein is CASSPRGLAGGGHEQFF.

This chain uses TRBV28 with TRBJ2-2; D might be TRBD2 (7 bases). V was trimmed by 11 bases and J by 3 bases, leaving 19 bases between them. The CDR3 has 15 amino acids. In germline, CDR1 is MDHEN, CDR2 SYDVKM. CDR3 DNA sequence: TGTGCCGGTCGTGGCGGGGGCAGGGACACCGGGGAGCTGTTTTTT. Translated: CAGRGGGRDTGELFF.

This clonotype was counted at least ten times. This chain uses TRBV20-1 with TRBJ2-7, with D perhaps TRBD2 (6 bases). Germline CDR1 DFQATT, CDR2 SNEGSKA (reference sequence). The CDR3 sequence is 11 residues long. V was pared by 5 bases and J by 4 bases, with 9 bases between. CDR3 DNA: TGCAGTGCTGGGACTCCTTACGAGCAGTACTTC. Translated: CSAGTPYEQYF.

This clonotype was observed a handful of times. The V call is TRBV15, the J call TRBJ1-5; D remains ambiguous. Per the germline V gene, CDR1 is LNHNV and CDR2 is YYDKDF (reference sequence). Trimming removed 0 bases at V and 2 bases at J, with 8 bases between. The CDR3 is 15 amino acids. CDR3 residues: CATSRDLTGNQPQHF. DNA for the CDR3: TGTGCCACCAGCAGAGATTTAACCGGCAATCAGCCCCAGCATTTT.

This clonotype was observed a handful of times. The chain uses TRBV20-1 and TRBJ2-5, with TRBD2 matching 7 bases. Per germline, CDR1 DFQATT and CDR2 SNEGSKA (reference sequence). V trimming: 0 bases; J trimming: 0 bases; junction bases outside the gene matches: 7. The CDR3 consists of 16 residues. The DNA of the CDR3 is TGCAGTGCTAGAGAAGCTAGCGGAGGTTACCAAGAGACCCAGTACTTC. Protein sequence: CSAREASGGYQETQYF.

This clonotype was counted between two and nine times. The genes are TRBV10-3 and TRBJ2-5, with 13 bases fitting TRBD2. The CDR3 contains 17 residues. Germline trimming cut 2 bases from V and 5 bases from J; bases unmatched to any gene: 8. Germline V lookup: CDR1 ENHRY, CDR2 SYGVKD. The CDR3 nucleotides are TGTGCCATCAGTGAGACTAGCGGGAGGGGTCCGGCTGAGACCCAGTACTTC. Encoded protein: CAISETSGRGPAETQYF.

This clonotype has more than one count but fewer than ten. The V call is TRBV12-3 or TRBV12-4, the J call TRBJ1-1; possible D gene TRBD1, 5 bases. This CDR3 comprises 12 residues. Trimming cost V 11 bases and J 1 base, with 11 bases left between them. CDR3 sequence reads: CADRQQNTEAFF. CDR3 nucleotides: TGTGCCGACCGACAGCAGAACACTGAAGCTTTCTTT.

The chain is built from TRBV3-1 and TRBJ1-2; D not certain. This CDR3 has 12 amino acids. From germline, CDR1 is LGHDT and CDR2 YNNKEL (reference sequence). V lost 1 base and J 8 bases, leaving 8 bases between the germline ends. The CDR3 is CASSQGAWGYTF. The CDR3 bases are TGTGCCAGCAGCCAAGGGGCTTGGGGCTACACCTTC.

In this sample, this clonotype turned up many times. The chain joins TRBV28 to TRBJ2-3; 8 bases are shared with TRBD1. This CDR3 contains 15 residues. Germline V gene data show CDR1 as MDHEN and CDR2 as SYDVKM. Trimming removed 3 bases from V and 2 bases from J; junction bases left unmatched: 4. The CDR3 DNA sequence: TGTGCCAGCAGTTTGAGGACAGGGCTCACAGATACGCAGTATTTT. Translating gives CASSLRTGLTDTQYF.

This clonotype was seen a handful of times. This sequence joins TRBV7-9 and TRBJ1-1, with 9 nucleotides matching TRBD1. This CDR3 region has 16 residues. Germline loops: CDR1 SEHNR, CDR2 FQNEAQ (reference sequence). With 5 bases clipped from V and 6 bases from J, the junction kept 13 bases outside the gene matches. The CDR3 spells CASSLTGGAAYAEAFF. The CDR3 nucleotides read TGTGCCAGCAGCCTAACAGGGGGCGCGGCGTACGCTGAAGCTTTCTTT.

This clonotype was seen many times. The CDR3 DNA follows: TGCGCCAGCAGCTTGGGATCAGAGCGACTATACAATGAGCAGTTCTTC. Its translation: CASSLGSERLYNEQFF. The chain employs TRBV5-1 and TRBJ2-1, with D perhaps TRBD2 (5 bases). Germline lookup yields CDR1 SGHRS and CDR2 YFSETQ. The CDR3 contains 16 residues. Between the trimmed V and J ends, which lost 0 bases and 4 bases, there was a span of 14 bases.

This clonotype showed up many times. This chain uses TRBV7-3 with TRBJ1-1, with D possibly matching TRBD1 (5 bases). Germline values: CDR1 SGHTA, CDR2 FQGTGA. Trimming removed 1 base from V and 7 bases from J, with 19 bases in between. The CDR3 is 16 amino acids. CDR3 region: CASSLRAPGDYIEAFF. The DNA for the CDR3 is TGTGCCAGCAGCTTAAGGGCGCCCGGGGACTACATTGAAGCTTTCTTT.

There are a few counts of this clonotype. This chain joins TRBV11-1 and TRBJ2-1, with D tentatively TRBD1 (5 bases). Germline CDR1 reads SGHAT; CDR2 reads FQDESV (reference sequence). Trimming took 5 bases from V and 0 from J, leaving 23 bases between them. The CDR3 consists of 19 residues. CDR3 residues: CASSPQLRGRLGSYNEQFF. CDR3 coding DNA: TGTGCCAGCAGCCCACAGCTTAGGGGTCGGCTCGGCTCCTACAATGAGCAGTTCTTC.

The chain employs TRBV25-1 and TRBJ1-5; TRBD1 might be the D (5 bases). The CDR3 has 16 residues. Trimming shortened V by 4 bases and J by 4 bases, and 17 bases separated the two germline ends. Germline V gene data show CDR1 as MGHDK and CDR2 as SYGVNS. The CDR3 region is CASSGSSGGWNQPQHF. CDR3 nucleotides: TGTGCCAGCAGTGGTAGTTCGGGGGGATGGAATCAGCCCCAGCATTTT.